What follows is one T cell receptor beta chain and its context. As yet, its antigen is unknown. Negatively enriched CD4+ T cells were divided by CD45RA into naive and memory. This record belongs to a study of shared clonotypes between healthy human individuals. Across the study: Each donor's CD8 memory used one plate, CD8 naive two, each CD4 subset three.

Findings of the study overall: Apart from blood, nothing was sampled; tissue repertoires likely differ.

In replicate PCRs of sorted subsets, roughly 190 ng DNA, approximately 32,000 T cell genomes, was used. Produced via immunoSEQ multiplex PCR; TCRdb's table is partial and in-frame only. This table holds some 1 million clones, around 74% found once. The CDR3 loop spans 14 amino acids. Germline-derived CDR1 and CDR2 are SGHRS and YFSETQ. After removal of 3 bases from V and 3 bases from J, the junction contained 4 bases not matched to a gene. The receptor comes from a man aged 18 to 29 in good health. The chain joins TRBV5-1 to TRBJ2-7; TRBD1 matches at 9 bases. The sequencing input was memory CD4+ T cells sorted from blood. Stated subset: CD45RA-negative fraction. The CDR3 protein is CASSSGQGRYEQYF. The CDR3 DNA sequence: TGCGCCAGCAGCTCGGGACAGGGACGCTACGAGCAGTACTTC.